Listed below are T cell receptor beta chains from one sample, sequenced in a study of persistence of HIV-infected CD4 T cells. Their antigens are not known. The data were produced by immunoSEQ multiplex PCR, yet TCRdb's version contains in-frame clones alone and is incomplete. In the table there are about 41,000 clones, more than 75% of which are singletons. The sample here was CD4+ T cells sorted from PBMCs after roughly 18-hour stimulation, taken from a patient who received antiretroviral therapy. Receptors originate from an adult man with HIV who was CMV-seropositive. Both conserved end residues are part of each CDR3. The D gene is left open where the match is weak. A row's size may be missing; if present it is once, few, many or a size class.

d_call cdr3_length j_call v_call clone_size cdr3_nt cdr3_aa
. 18 TRBJ2-2 TRBV5-1 . TGCGCCAGCAGCTTGGTGGTTGTTAGTGGTGCGAACACCGGGGAGCTGTTTTTT CASSLVVVSGANTGELFF
. 13 TRBJ1-4 TRBV19 . TGTGCCAGTACCTCACAGGGAACTGAAAAACTGTTTTTT CASTSQGTEKLFF
TRBD1 11 TRBJ1-2 TRBV30 . TGTGTTTTGACAGGGATTTCTGGCTACACCTTC CVLTGISGYTF
. 13 TRBJ2-3 TRBV25-1 . TGTGCCAGCAGCCCGGACAGCACAGATACGCAGTATTTT CASSPDSTDTQYF
TRBD1 14 TRBJ2-4 TRBV7-8 . TGTGCCAGCAGCTTAAAGACAGGGGGCACCCCTATAGAGTTC CASSLKTGGTPIEF
. 13 TRBJ1-5 TRBV28 medium-sized TGTGCCACCTCTATAGAGGGCAATCAGCCCCAGCATTTT CATSIEGNQPQHF
TRBD1 16 TRBJ2-7 TRBV10-1 once TGCGCCAGCAGTACCGATTTGACAGGGGTGGAGTACGAGCAGTACTTC CASSTDLTGVEYEQYF
. 13 TRBJ1-6 TRBV27 few TGTGCCAGCAGGTCCTCCTATAATTCACCCCTCCACTTT CASRSSYNSPLHF
TRBD1 14 TRBJ1-2 TRBV5-4 . TGTGCCAGCAGCCGGGACAGGGGGAACTATGGCTACACCTTC CASSRDRGNYGYTF
TRBD2 15 TRBJ2-7 TRBV5-6 . TGTGCCAGCAGCTGGACTAGCGGGGCAGCCTACGAGCAGTACTTC CASSWTSGAAYEQYF
. 14 TRBJ1-6 TRBV4-3 . TGCGCCAGCAGCCAAGAAGTACGTCGAGGGACCCTCCACTTT CASSQEVRRGTLHF
. 13 TRBJ1-1 TRBV6-2/TRBV6-3 few TGTGCCAGCAGTGATGACAGGAACACTGAAGCTTTCTTT CASSDDRNTEAFF
TRBD1 15 TRBJ1-4 TRBV7-8 . TGTGCCAGCAGACTACAGGGACAGGGCGGTGAAAAACTGTTTTTT CASRLQGQGGEKLFF
. 15 TRBJ2-2 TRBV16 few TGTGCCAGCAGCCAAAACAACGTTGGCACCGGGGAGCTGTTTTTT CASSQNNVGTGELFF
. 16 TRBJ2-7 TRBV7-9 . TGTGCCAGCAGCTACGAGGGGTGGGCCAGAAGCTACGAGCAGTACTTC CASSYEGWARSYEQYF